Listed here are 5 T cell receptor beta chains from one sample, sequenced in a study of blood T cell repertoires in COVID-19. Data came from immunoSEQ multiplex PCR; TCRdb stores just in-frame clones and leaves some out. The sample lists some 300,000 clones, roughly 88% occurring once. The sequenced material came from peripheral blood. These receptors all come from a woman aged 30 to 39 who had recovered from COVID-19.

The rearrangement joins TRBV5-5 to TRBJ2-3; possibly TRBD2 for D (6 bases). The V gene's germline CDR1 is SGHKS and CDR2 YYEKEE (reference sequence). The CDR3 is made up of 16 amino acids. V gave up 5 bases and J gave up 6 bases, with 22 bases separating them. The DNA of the CDR3 is TGTGCCAGCAGAAACCGTGGTAGCGGACCCTTGGATACGCAGTATTTT. This translates into CASRNRGSGPLDTQYF.

The J gene is TRBJ1-1, the V gene TRBV5-5; 8 bases agree with TRBD1. The ends lost 1 base at V and 6 bases at J; junction bases unmatched: 11. This CDR3 is 16 amino acids long. The V gene's germline CDR1 is SGHKS and CDR2 YYEKEE (reference sequence). CDR3 coding DNA: TGTGCCAGCAGCTTGACAGGGGGTTACATGGACGCTGAAGCTTTCTTT. Encoded protein: CASSLTGGYMDAEAFF.

The chain recombines TRBV18 with TRBJ2-5; D is perhaps TRBD1 (5 bases). This CDR3 is 15 amino acids long. Between the trimmed V and J ends, which lost 4 bases and 2 bases, there was a span of 14 bases. CDR1 and CDR2 (germline): KGHSH, LQKENI. The CDR3 loop is CASSRVPTEQETQYF. CDR3 nucleotide sequence: TGTGCCAGCTCACGTGTCCCGACAGAACAAGAGACCCAGTACTTC.

The count of this clone is one. The chain is built from TRBV24-1 and TRBJ2-7, with TRBD1 matching over 11 bases. Germline V CDR1 and CDR2: KGHDR, SFDVKD. V lost 2 bases to trimming and J lost 0 bases; unmatched junction nucleotides: 2. The CDR3 is 16 amino acids. The DNA of the CDR3 is TGTGCCACCAGTGATTCCGGGACAGGGGGCTCCTACGAGCAGTACTTC. It encodes CATSDSGTGGSYEQYF.

The gene calls are TRBV7-2 and TRBJ1-3; a possible D gene is TRBD1 (6 bases). Trimming took off 3 bases at V and 4 bases at J, with 13 bases between the two ends. The length of the CDR3 is 15 residues. From germline, CDR1 is SGHTA and CDR2 FQGNSA. DNA of the CDR3: TGTGCCAGCAGCTTGGGAACAGGGATCGGAAACACCATATATTTT. Residues: CASSLGTGIGNTIYF.